A few counts support the clone carrying this TCR beta chain. The antigen is unknown. TCRdb reanalysed the 5' RACE reads using MiXCR and keeps one entry per CDR3 protein. In the table there are a few hundred thousand distinct CDR3 sequences, approximately 20% of which are singletons. The data derive from a study of CD8 T cells in ankylosing spondylitis. General study results and limits: Earlier reports found some motif variants in synovial fluid and blood in reactive arthritis. Disease-linked clones proved CD8+ and comparatively uncommon in peripheral blood. According to the report, clones linked to the disease were significantly enriched in matched synovial fluid samples taken from ankylosing spondylitis patients. A motif of 8 or 9 highly homologous TCR beta variants was seen as apparently characteristic of ankylosing spondylitis blood.

The CDR3 totals 12 residues. CDR1 is DFQATT and CDR2 is SNEGSKA in the germline V gene (reference sequence). Trimming took off 2 bases at V and 6 bases at J, with 8 bases between the two ends. This rearrangement joins TRBV20-1 to TRBJ2-1; D uncertain. The source is a male donor with ankylosing spondylitis. The sample was blood, either unsorted or a sorted T cell fraction (not recorded which). Here the CDR3 reads CSARWLTNEQFF. DNA for the CDR3: TGCAGTGCTAGATGGCTAACCAATGAGCAGTTCTTC.